These 9 T cell receptor beta chains originate from one sample sequenced in a study of blood T cells in healthy people across ages (dated by TCRdb to 2013 to 2016). The library was produced with 5' RACE. The sequencer was an Illumina HiSeq 2500. The second PCR ran for roughly 7 to 11 cycles and used a J-beta primer mix along with a sample-barcoded 5' primer. The public reads were reanalyzed by TCRdb: fastp trimming at Q25, MiXCR alignment, in-frame beta chains only. Rows are unified per CDR3 protein, each entry keeping the most common DNA and genes. For this sample the table gives approximately 820,000 distinct CDR3 sequences, of which around 42% were detected only once. 15% to 25% of the sample goes to the ten largest clones. Material for sequencing was blood. These receptors originate from a man between 60 and 75 years old in good health.

The V and J genes are TRBV6-1 and TRBJ1-2, with 10 bases that match TRBD1. Germline CDR1 is MNHNS and CDR2 is SASEGT. This CDR3 has 15 amino acids. The trim removed 7 bases at V and 7 bases at J, leaving 12 bases unmatched. CDR3 nucleotide sequence: TGTGCCAGCACCGTACTGCGACAGGGGGCCTCTGGCTACACCTTC. It yields the protein CASTVLRQGASGYTF.

This chain links TRBV5-1 with TRBJ2-7; D might be TRBD1 (5 bases). V lost 4 bases to trimming and J lost 3 bases, with 17 bases between them. From germline, CDR1 is SGHRS and CDR2 YFSETQ. CDR3 length: 15 residues. CDR3 sequence: CASSRVGQGHYEQYF. Written as DNA, the CDR3 is TGCGCCAGCAGCCGGGTGGGTCAGGGCCACTACGAGCAGTACTTC.

This chain uses TRBV7-3 with TRBJ1-1; tentatively, D is TRBD1 (6 bases). Germline CDR1 SGHTA, CDR2 FQGTGA. CDR3 size: 16 residues. V lost 5 bases and J lost 3, with 19 bases in between. The CDR3 nucleotides are TGTGCCAGCAGCCCCGGAGGGGGTAGGGGGGACACTGAAGCTTTCTTT. Encoded protein: CASSPGGGRGDTEAFF.

This clonotype was counted a few times. The rearrangement links TRBV10-3 to TRBJ2-3; 8 bases map to TRBD2. The ends lost 4 bases at V and 4 bases at J; junction bases unmatched: 10. The CDR3 has 16 amino acids. The germline V gene encodes CDR1 ENHRY and CDR2 SYGVKD. The CDR3 DNA follows: TGTGCCATCAGTGTCGGGGCGGGGGGACGCTCAGATACGCAGTATTTT. Translation: CAISVGAGGRSDTQYF.

The J gene is TRBJ1-1, the V gene TRBV20-1; D perhaps matches TRBD1 (5 bases). Trimming stripped 0 bases from V and 4 bases from J, with 12 bases between. CDR3 length: 14 amino acids. Germline CDR1 and CDR2: DFQATT and SNEGSKA (reference sequence). CDR3 amino acids: CSARDVDSPTEAFF. CDR3 sequence (DNA): TGCAGTGCTAGAGATGTCGACAGCCCCACTGAAGCTTTCTTT.

This clonotype was counted once. This chain uses TRBV15 with TRBJ2-2; no clear D. This CDR3 comprises 14 residues. The germline CDR1 and CDR2 sequences are LNHNV and YYDKDF (reference sequence). Trimming took off 2 bases at V and 6 bases at J, with 10 bases between the two ends. DNA of the CDR3: TGTGCCACCAGCAGACCCCCTGGGGCCGGGGAGCTGTTTTTT. As protein: CATSRPPGAGELFF.

The rearrangement joins TRBV7-2 to TRBJ1-6; D gene ambiguous. Germline V gene lookup returns CDR1 SGHTA and CDR2 FQGNSA. This CDR3 spans 15 amino acids. V lost 1 base and J lost 8, with 12 bases in between. CDR3 loop: CASSLGLRQDSPLHF. CDR3 DNA: TGTGCCAGCAGCTTAGGCCTCCGGCAGGATTCACCCCTCCACTTT.

The chain is built from TRBV5-1 and TRBJ2-7, with a possible D match to TRBD1 (6 bases). The DNA end is a closer match to TRBJ2-5, so the J assignment may be wrong. Looked up from germline, CDR1 is SGHRS and CDR2 is YFSETQ. The CDR3 is made up of 15 amino acids. This chain's CDR3 is CASSLSRGMEETQYF. CDR3 DNA: TGCGCCAGCAGCTTGAGTAGGGGGATGGAGGAGACCCAGTACTTC.

V gene TRBV5-1 combines with J gene TRBJ2-7, with no clear D. CDR1 and CDR2 (germline): SGHRS, YFSETQ. This CDR3 has 13 residues. V was pared by 1 base and J by 7 bases, with 12 bases between. The CDR3 sequence is CASSLLPSNEQYF. The CDR3 DNA is TGCGCCAGCAGCTTGCTTCCATCCAATGAGCAGTACTTC.